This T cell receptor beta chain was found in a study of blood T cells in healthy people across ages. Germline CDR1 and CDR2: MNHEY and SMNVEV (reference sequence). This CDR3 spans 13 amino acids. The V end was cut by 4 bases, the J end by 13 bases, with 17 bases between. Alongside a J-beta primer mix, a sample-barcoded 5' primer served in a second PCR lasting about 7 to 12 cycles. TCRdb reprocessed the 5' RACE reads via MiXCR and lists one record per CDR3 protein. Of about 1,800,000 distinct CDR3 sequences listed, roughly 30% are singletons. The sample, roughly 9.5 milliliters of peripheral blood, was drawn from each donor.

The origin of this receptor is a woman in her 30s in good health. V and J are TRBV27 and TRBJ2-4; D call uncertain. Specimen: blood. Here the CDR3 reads CASSSRAIYGQYF. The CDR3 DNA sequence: TGTGCCAGCAGTTCCAGAGCTATCTACGGGCAGTACTTC.